This T cell receptor beta chain was recovered during a study of OX40 agonist ivuxolimab in advanced cancers. Across the whole study: Partial responses were achieved by three patients: one hepatocellular carcinoma, two cutaneous melanoma.

J lost 3 bases, V lost 4 bases, and 8 bases had no gene match. The CDR3 spans 16 residues. Germline V lookup: CDR1 SGHNT, CDR2 YYREEE (reference sequence). A single count supports this clone. Libraries were prepared by immunoSEQ multiplex PCR; TCRdb keeps only in-frame clonotypes and omits some of them. The repertoire has fewer than 120,000 clones, roughly 90% of them found once; the top ten carry less than 0.35%. The chain employs TRBV5-4 and TRBJ2-2, with TRBD1 identical over 8 bases. Sequenced material: CD4+ or CD8+ T cells sorted from blood, taken in a trial of the OX40 agonist ivuxolimab. This TCR was recovered from an adult with an advanced solid tumor such as melanoma, head and neck, liver or kidney cancer. CDR3: CASSPWTGMDTGELFF. The CDR3, as DNA: TGTGCCAGCAGCCCCTGGACAGGGATGGACACCGGGGAGCTGTTTTTT.